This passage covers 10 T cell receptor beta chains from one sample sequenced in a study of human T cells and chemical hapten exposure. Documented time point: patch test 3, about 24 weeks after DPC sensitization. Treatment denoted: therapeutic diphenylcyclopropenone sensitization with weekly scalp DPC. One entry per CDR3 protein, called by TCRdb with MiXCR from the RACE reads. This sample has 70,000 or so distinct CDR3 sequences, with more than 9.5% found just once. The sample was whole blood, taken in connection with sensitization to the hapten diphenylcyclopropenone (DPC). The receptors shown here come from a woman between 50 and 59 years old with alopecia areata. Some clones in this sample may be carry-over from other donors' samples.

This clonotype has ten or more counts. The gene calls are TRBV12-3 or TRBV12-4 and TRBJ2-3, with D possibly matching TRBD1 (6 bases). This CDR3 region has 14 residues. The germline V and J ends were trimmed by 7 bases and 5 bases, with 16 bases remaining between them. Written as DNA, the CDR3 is TGTGCCAGCAATCCAGGGGTTGCCGGAGATACGCAGTATTTT. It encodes CASNPGVAGDTQYF.

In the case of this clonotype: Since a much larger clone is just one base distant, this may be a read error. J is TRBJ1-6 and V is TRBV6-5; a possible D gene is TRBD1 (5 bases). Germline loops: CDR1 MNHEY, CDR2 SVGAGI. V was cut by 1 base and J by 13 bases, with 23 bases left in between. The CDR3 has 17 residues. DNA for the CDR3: TGTGCCAGCAGTTACTTGAGATTCCAGGGAAAAGGATTTCCCCTCCACTTT. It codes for CASSYLRFQGKGFPLHF.

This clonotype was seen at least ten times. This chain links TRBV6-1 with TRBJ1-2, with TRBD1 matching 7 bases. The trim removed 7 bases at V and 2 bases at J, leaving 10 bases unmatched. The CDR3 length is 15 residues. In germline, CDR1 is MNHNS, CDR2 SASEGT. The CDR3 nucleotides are TGTGCCAGCACCACACTGGAGACAGGGAACTATGGCTACACCTTC. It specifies CASTTLETGNYGYTF.

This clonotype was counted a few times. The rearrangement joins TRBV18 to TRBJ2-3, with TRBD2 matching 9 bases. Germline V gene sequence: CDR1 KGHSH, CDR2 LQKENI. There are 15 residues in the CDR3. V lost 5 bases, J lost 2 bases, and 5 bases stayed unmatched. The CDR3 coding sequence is TGTGCCAGCTCAAGTGGCGGGAGGGCCACAGATACGCAGTATTTT. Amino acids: CASSSGGRATDTQYF.

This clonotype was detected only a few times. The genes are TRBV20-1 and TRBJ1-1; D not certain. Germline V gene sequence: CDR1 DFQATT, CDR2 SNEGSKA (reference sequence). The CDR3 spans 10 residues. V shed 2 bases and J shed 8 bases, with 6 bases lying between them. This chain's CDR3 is CSARPTEAFF. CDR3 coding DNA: TGCAGTGCTAGACCAACCGAAGCTTTCTTT.

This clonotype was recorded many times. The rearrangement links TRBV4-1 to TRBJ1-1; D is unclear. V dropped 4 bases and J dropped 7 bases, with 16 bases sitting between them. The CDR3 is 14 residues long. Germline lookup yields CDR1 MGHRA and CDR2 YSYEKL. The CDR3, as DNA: TGCGCCAGCAGCCCAAGGACGTCGCACGATGAAGCTTTCTTT. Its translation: CASSPRTSHDEAFF.

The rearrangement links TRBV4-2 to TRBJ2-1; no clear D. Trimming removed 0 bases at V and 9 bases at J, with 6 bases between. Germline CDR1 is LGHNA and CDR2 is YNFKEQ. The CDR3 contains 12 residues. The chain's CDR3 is CASSQEQVEQFF. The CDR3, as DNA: TGTGCCAGCAGCCAAGAGCAAGTTGAGCAGTTCTTC.

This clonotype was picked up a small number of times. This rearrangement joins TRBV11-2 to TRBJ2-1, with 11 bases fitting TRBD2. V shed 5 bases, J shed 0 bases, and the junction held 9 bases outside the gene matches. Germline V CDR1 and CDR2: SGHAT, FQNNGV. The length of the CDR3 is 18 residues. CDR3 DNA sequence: TGTGCCAGCAGCGACCTCTCCGGGACTAGCGGCTCCTACAATGAGCAGTTCTTC. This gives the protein CASSDLSGTSGSYNEQFF.

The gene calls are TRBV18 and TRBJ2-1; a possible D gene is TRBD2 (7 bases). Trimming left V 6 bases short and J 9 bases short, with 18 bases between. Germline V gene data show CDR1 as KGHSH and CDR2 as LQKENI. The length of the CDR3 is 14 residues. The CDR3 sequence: CASSPLGGAAEQFF. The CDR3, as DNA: TGTGCCAGCTCGCCCCTAGGGGGGGCGGCTGAGCAGTTCTTC.

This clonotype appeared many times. The CDR3 DNA reads TGTGCCAGCAGGATGCCGGGACACACTGAAGCTTTCTTT. It codes for CASRMPGHTEAFF. The V gene is TRBV12-3 or TRBV12-4, the J gene TRBJ1-1; a possible D gene is TRBD1 (5 bases). Trimming took 6 bases from V and 3 from J, leaving 11 bases between them. The CDR3 runs to 13 residues.